The 13 T cell receptor beta chains listed next were all sequenced from one sample in a study of blood T cells in healthy people across ages. The use of a sample-barcoded 5' primer and a J-beta primer mix characterized a second PCR of about 6 to 11 cycles. MiXCR, run by TCRdb on the 5' RACE reads, gives a single entry per CDR3 protein. The repertoire consists of 920,000 or so distinct CDR3 sequences, with 40% to 55% occurring once and the leading ten covering about 19%. Source material: blood. The receptor source for this set is a woman aged 55 to 70 in good health.

As to this clonotype: Mismatch with germline at one junction end may stem from a read error. This chain joins TRBV5-1 and TRBJ2-7; D uncertain. The CDR3 has 15 residues. Germline loops: CDR1 SGHRS, CDR2 YFSETQ. The CDR3 sequence is CANSPNPDTSYEQYF. The CDR3 bases are TGCGCCAACAGCCCGAACCCCGATACCTCCTACGAGCAGTACTTC.

V usage is TRBV27 and J usage is TRBJ1-2; TRBD1 aligns across 7 bases. CDR3 length equals 14 residues. Germline assignment: CDR1 MNHEY and CDR2 SMNVEV (reference sequence). V lost 4 bases to trimming and J lost 4 bases; unmatched junction nucleotides: 6. The CDR3 loop reads CASSSPTGRYGYTF. CDR3 nucleotide sequence: TGTGCCAGCAGTTCCCCGACAGGGCGCTATGGCTACACCTTC.

In the case of this clonotype: One base away lies a much larger clone, so this may be a sequencing read error. V is TRBV6-2 or TRBV6-3 and J is TRBJ2-1; 9 bases match TRBD2. CDR1 is MNHEY, CDR2 SVGEGT, per germline. This CDR3 has 16 amino acids. The V gene end was trimmed by 5 bases and the J gene end by 6 bases; junction bases not matched to a gene: 11. DNA for the CDR3: TGTGCCAGCAGTGACCAAATAGCGGGAGCGGCCAATGAGCAGTTCTTC. Translation: CASSDQIAGAANEQFF.

The chain links TRBV20-1 to TRBJ1-2, with D perhaps TRBD1 (5 bases). The CDR3 is made up of 14 amino acids. The germline V gene has CDR1 DFQATT and CDR2 SNEGSKA (reference sequence). V lost 2 bases and J lost 2, with 12 bases in between. Here the CDR3 reads CSARMGGGNYGYTF. CDR3 nucleotide sequence: TGCAGTGCTAGAATGGGGGGAGGGAACTATGGCTACACCTTC.

This clonotype was seen more than once but under ten times. The V call is TRBV4-1, the J call TRBJ1-2; D is unclear. Trimming pared 0 bases from V and 2 bases from J, leaving 10 bases between. The germline gives CDR1 MGHRA, CDR2 YSYEKL. This CDR3 spans 15 amino acids. The chain's CDR3 is CASSQDKAVNYGYTF. The CDR3 nucleotides are TGCGCCAGCAGCCAAGATAAGGCGGTAAACTATGGCTACACCTTC.

This clonotype was seen more than once but under ten times. The J gene is TRBJ2-7, the V gene TRBV25-1; D remains unclear. The CDR3 extends over 14 amino acids. Germline V gives CDR1 MGHDK, CDR2 SYGVNS. Trimming stripped 2 bases from V and 7 bases from J, with 15 bases between. The CDR3 DNA follows: TGTGCCAGCAGTGAAGGCCCAGGCCCCGGAGAGCAGTACTTC. Translating gives CASSEGPGPGEQYF.

This chain joins TRBV7-9 and TRBJ1-4; a possible D gene is TRBD1 (5 bases). This CDR3 comprises 16 residues. The V gene's germline CDR1 is SEHNR and CDR2 FQNEAQ (reference sequence). The germline V and J ends were trimmed by 5 bases and 5 bases, with 18 bases remaining between them. The DNA for the CDR3 is TGTGCCAGCAGCCGACGTCAGGAAGGGACGAATGAAAAACTGTTTTTT. It specifies CASSRRQEGTNEKLFF.

This clonotype was observed a handful of times. V and J are TRBV21-1 and TRBJ2-7; TRBD2, as called in the table, went unchecked against the DNA. TRBV21-1 is designated a pseudogene. The CDR3 is made up of 17 amino acids. The CDR3 sequence: CASSSTSETKGFYEQYF. In nucleotides, the CDR3 is TGTGCCAGCAGCTCGACAAGCGAGACAAAAGGATTCTACGAGCAGTACTTC.

The rearrangement links TRBV7-2 to TRBJ2-5; 8 bases map to TRBD2. This CDR3 is 15 amino acids long. The germline V gene encodes CDR1 SGHTA and CDR2 FQGNSA. The V gene end was trimmed by 2 bases and the J gene end by 5 bases; junction bases not matched to a gene: 7. CDR3 sequence reads: CASSLMSGGAETQYF. The CDR3 bases are TGTGCCAGCAGCTTAATGTCGGGAGGGGCTGAGACCCAGTACTTC.

This chain uses TRBV7-8 with TRBJ2-7; tentative D call: TRBD1 (6 bases). This CDR3 has 14 amino acids. Per germline, CDR1 SGHVS and CDR2 FQNEAQ. Trimming took 9 bases from V and 6 from J, leaving 21 bases between them. For the CDR3, the DNA is TGTGCCAGAAGCCCAGGACAGTTCCTTGGCGAGCAGTACTTC. Translated, it gives CARSPGQFLGEQYF.

The chain carries TRBV20-1 and TRBJ2-1, with 8 bases that match TRBD2. The V segment lost 3 bases and the J segment 5 bases; nucleotides outside the gene matches: 6. The V gene's germline CDR1 is DFQATT and CDR2 SNEGSKA (reference sequence). CDR3 length equals 14 residues. CDR3 in DNA: TGCAGTGCTAGGTCCCTAGCGGGTCACAATGAGCAGTTCTTC. Protein: CSARSLAGHNEQFF.

V usage is TRBV20-1 and J usage is TRBJ2-3, with 9 bases fitting TRBD2. J gave up 1 base and V 2 bases, and 7 bases lay outside the gene matches. This CDR3 region has 16 residues. Germline-derived CDR1 and CDR2 are DFQATT and SNEGSKA (reference sequence). The CDR3 spells CSARKSGRKGTDTQYF. The CDR3 nucleotides read TGCAGTGCTAGAAAAAGCGGGAGGAAGGGCACAGATACGCAGTATTTT.

This clonotype occurred a few times. The V call is TRBV11-2, the J call TRBJ2-1; 10 bases match TRBD2. Germline trimming cut 3 bases from V and 8 bases from J; bases unmatched to any gene: 7. The CDR3 covers 15 residues. Germline V lookup: CDR1 SGHAT, CDR2 FQNNGV. In DNA form, the CDR3 reads TGTGCCAGCAGCTTCCCGGGACTAGCGATCGATGAGCAGTTCTTC. Its translation is CASSFPGLAIDEQFF.